This T cell receptor beta chain originates from a study of immune evolution from preneoplasia to lung adenocarcinoma. In the study overall: HLA loss of heterozygosity: roughly 6.6% AIS, 15% MIA, approximately 31% ADC, none AAH.

Resections took place in Japan or China from about 2013 to 2018. Each case's diagnosis was confirmed by two pathologists on H&E. Study conclusions and caveats: Later-stage lesions appeared to have more T cells, more diversity, less clonality.

Turning to this clone: Its antigen is as yet unknown.

The CDR3 loop spans 20 amino acids. Libraries were prepared by immunoSEQ multiplex PCR; TCRdb keeps only in-frame clonotypes and omits some of them. In the table there are about 5,500 clones, approximately 82% of which are singletons. The chain recombines TRBV12-2 with TRBJ2-3; the table's D call, TRBD2, has no DNA check behind it. TRBV12-2 is shown as a pseudogene. Sequencing input: FFPE minimally invasive lung adenocarcinoma tissue. The source is a person between 60 and 80 years old with lung adenocarcinoma. The chain's CDR3 is CASRTHPVPTSGGTTDTQYF. The CDR3 bases are TGTGCAAGTCGCACCCACCCAGTCCCCACTAGCGGGGGAACCACAGATACGCAGTATTTT.